These 8 T cell receptor beta chains share one sample of origin, sequenced in a study of cytomegalovirus exposure and HLA in healthy donors. The PCR ran on 60 Vbeta and 13 Jbeta primers. Data came from immunoSEQ multiplex PCR; TCRdb stores just in-frame clones and leaves some out. The sample shows some 87,000 clones, 60% to 85% of them seen only once. Material: PBMCs. These receptors all stem from a young man in good health and CMV-seropositive.

V is TRBV6-5 and J is TRBJ2-1, with 9 nucleotides matching TRBD2. Germline CDR1 MNHEY, CDR2 SVGAGI. This CDR3 contains 15 residues. The junction had 6 bases not matched to a gene; V was cut back by 2 bases and J by 7 bases. CDR3 DNA: TGTGCCAGCAGTTACATGGCTAGCGGGACGAATGAGCAGTTCTTC. Translation: CASSYMASGTNEQFF.

This sequence joins TRBV10-1 and TRBJ2-3; tentatively, D is TRBD1 (5 bases). The germline CDR1 and CDR2 sequences are WNHNN and SYGVQD (reference sequence). This CDR3 is 16 amino acids long. V dropped 2 bases and J dropped 5 bases, with 17 bases sitting between them. The CDR3 bases are TGCGCCAGCAGTGAGACCCTCGGTCAGGGCGTAGATACGCAGTATTTT. Encoded protein: CASSETLGQGVDTQYF.

The DNA of the CDR3 is TGTGCCAGCCAGCCCGGGACAAGGCCCCTTCAGTACTTC. Protein sequence: CASQPGTRPLQYF. This chain joins TRBV5-6 and TRBJ2-7, with D tentatively TRBD1 (6 bases). This CDR3 is 13 amino acids long. Germline V CDR1 and CDR2: SGHDT, YYEEEE. Trimming shortened V by 7 bases and J by 10 bases, and 21 bases separated the two germline ends.

This chain connects TRBV10-2 to TRBJ2-7; D perhaps matches TRBD1 (6 bases). CDR3 length: 12 amino acids. Germline V lookup: CDR1 WSHSY, CDR2 SAAADI. Trimming stripped 8 bases from V and 4 bases from J, with 12 bases between. CDR3 coding DNA: TGCGCCAGCGCAGACAGGCCTTACGAGCAGTACTTC. Protein product: CASADRPYEQYF.

This rearrangement joins TRBV5-6 to TRBJ2-7; D is ambiguous. V shed 1 base and J shed 6 bases, with 8 bases lying between them. The CDR3 runs 12 residues. The germline gives CDR1 SGHDT, CDR2 YYEEEE. The CDR3 DNA sequence: TGTGCCAGCAGCTTGAGCCGCGGCGAGCAGTACTTC. As protein: CASSLSRGEQYF. Supplemented by reference TRBV5-6 and TRBJ2-7, the full variable domain reads DAGVTQSPTHLIKTRGQQVTLRCSPKSGHDTVSWYQQALGQGPQFIFQYYEEEERQRGNFPDRFSGHQFPNYSSELNVNALLLGDSALYLCASSLSRGEQYFGPGTRLTVT.

The rearrangement joins TRBV9 to TRBJ2-2, with 7 bases identical to TRBD1. The CDR3 covers 14 residues. Trimming at V came to 4 bases and at J to 4 bases, leaving 4 bases not matched to a gene. CDR1 and CDR2 from the germline V gene are SGDLS and YYNGEE. CDR3 amino acids: CASSFTGATGELFF. CDR3 nucleotides: TGTGCCAGCAGCTTCACAGGGGCCACCGGGGAGCTGTTTTTT.

V is TRBV28 and J is TRBJ2-3; the match to TRBD2 covers 7 bases. The V segment lost 5 bases and the J segment 11 bases; nucleotides outside the gene matches: 7. Per the germline V gene, CDR1 is MDHEN and CDR2 is SYDVKM. This CDR3 is 12 amino acids long. Here the CDR3 DNA reads TGTGCCAGCAGTCTCCGACTAGCCTGGCAGTATTTT. It specifies CASSLRLAWQYF.

J is TRBJ1-5 and V is TRBV6-1; possibly TRBD1 for D (6 bases). Germline loops: CDR1 MNHNS, CDR2 SASEGT. The CDR3 consists of 14 residues. Trimming stripped 7 bases from V and 4 bases from J, with 14 bases between. For the CDR3, the DNA is TGTGCCAGCATACTAACAGGGCTAAATCAGCCCCAGCATTTT. Translating gives CASILTGLNQPQHF.